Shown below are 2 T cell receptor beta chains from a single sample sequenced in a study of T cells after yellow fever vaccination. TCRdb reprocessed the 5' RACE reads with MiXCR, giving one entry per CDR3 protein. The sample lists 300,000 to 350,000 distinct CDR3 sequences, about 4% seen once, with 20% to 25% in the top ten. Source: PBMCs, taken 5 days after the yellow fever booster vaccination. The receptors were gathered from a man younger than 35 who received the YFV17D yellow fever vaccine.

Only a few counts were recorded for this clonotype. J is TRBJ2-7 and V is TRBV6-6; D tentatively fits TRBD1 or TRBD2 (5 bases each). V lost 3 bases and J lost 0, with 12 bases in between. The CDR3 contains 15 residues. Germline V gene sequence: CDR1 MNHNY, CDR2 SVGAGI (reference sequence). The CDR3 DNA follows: TGTGCCAGCAGTTATGGCAGGGACCCCTCCTACGAGCAGTACGTC. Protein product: CASSYGRDPSYEQYV.

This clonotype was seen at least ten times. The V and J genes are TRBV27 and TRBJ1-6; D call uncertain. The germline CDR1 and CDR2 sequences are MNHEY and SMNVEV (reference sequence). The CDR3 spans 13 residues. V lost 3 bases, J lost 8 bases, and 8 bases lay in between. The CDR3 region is CASSFPGDSPLHF. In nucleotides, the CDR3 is TGTGCCAGCAGTTTCCCGGGTGATTCACCCCTCCACTTT.